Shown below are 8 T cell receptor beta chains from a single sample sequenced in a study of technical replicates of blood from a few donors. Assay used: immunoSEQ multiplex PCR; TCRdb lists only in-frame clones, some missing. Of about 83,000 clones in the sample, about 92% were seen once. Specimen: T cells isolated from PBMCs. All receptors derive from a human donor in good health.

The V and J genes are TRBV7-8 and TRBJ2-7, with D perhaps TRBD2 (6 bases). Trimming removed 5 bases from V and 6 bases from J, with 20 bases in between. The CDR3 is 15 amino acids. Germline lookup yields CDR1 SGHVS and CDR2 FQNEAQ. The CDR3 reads CASSPTLTSLSEQYF. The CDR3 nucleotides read TGTGCCAGCAGCCCCACTCTTACTAGCCTCTCCGAGCAGTACTTC. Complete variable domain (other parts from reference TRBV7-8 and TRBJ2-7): GAGVSQSPRYKVAKRGQDVALRCDPISGHVSLFWYQQALGQGPEFLTYFQNEAQLDKSGLPSDRFFAERPEGSVSTLKIQRTQQEDSAVYLCASSPTLTSLSEQYFGPGTRLTVT.

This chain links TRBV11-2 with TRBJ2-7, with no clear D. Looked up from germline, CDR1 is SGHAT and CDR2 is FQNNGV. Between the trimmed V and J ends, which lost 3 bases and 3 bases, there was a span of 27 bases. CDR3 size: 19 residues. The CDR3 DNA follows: TGTGCCAGCAGCTTCAATCTCTTCCAGGCACAAACCCGAGACTACGAGCAGTACTTC. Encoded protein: CASSFNLFQAQTRDYEQYF.

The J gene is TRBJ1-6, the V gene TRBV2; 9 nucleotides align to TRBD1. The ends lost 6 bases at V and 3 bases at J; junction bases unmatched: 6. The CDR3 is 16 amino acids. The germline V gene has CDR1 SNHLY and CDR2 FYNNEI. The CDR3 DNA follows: TGTGCCAGCAGCCTACTGACAGGGGGCTATAATTCACCCCTCCACTTT. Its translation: CASSLLTGGYNSPLHF.

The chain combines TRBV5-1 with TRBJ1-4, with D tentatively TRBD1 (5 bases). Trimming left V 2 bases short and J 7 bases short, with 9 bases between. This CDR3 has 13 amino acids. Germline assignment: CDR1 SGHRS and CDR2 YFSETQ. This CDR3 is CASSFDSLEKLFF. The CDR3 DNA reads TGCGCCAGCAGCTTTGACAGCCTTGAAAAACTGTTTTTT.

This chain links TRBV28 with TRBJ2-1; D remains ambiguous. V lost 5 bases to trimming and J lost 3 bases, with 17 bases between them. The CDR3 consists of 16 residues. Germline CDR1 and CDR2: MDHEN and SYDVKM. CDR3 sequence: CASSPTRSAGYNEQFF. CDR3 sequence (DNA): TGTGCCAGCAGTCCCACCCGATCCGCCGGCTACAATGAGCAGTTCTTC.

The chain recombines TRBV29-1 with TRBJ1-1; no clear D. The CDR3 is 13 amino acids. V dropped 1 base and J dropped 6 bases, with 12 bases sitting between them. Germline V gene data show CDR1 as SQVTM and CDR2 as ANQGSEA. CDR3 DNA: TGCAGCGTTGAAGTCGAGGGCGGATCTGAAGCTTTCTTT. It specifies CSVEVEGGSEAFF.

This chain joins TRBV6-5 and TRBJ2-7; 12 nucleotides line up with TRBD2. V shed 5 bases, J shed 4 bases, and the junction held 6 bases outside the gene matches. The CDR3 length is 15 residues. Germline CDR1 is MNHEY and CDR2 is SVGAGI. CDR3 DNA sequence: TGTGCCAGCAGTGCGACTAGCGGGGGTTTATACGAGCAGTACTTC. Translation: CASSATSGGLYEQYF.

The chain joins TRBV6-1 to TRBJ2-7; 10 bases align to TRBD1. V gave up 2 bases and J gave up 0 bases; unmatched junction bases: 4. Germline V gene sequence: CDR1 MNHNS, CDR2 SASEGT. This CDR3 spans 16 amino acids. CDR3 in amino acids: CASSEIWDRGSYEQYF. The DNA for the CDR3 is TGTGCCAGCAGTGAAATTTGGGACAGGGGCTCCTACGAGCAGTACTTC.